This TCR beta chain was captured in a study of human T cells and chemical hapten exposure. For the study at large: Alopecia areata, totalis and universalis patients, mostly female, were included.

Study findings and constraints: PT1 expanded TCR counts and patch test score correlated positively.

TCRdb reanalysed the RACE reads using MiXCR and keeps one entry per CDR3 protein. There are 110,000 to 150,000 distinct CDR3 sequences in the sample; about 11% occur only once, and around 1.4% lies in the top ten. As regards this clonotype: Antigen specificity is unknown.

Time point denoted: patch test 2, 6 weeks after DPC sensitization. Treatment of the sample: therapeutic diphenylcyclopropenone sensitization with weekly scalp DPC. The CDR3 spans 15 residues. The germline gives CDR1 MNHEY, CDR2 SVGEGT. The V gene end was trimmed by 2 bases and the J gene end by 2 bases; junction bases not matched to a gene: 3. The sample consisted of whole blood, taken in connection with sensitization to the hapten diphenylcyclopropenone (DPC). This sequence originates from a woman between 45 and 65 years old with alopecia areata. Some clones in this sample may be carry-over from other donors' samples. The J gene is TRBJ2-1, the V gene TRBV6-2 or TRBV6-3; TRBD1 matches 7 bases. The CDR3 region is CASSYGQGAYNEQFF. As DNA, the CDR3 is TGTGCCAGCAGTTACGGGCAGGGGGCCTACAATGAGCAGTTCTTC.